The 12 T cell receptor beta chains below all came from one sample that was sequenced in a study of cytomegalovirus exposure and HLA in healthy donors. The PCR ran on 60 Vbeta and 13 Jbeta primers. Data came from immunoSEQ multiplex PCR; TCRdb stores just in-frame clones and leaves some out. The sample has 70,000 to 100,000 clones, 80% seen once. Sequencing was performed on PBMCs. The receptors here all came from a man between 50 and 59 years old in good health and CMV-seropositive.

This chain connects TRBV29-1 to TRBJ2-3; a possible D gene is TRBD2 (6 bases). There are 14 residues in the CDR3. Germline loops: CDR1 SQVTM, CDR2 ANQGSEA. Trimming took off 3 bases at V and 0 bases at J, with 10 bases between the two ends. The CDR3 loop reads CSVEGGRSTDTQYF. The CDR3 DNA follows: TGCAGCGTTGAGGGGGGTCGGAGCACAGATACGCAGTATTTT.

The chain uses TRBV5-1 and TRBJ1-2; D call uncertain. Trimming cost V 0 bases and J 8 bases, with 17 bases left between them. The CDR3 extends over 15 amino acids. Germline lookup yields CDR1 SGHRS and CDR2 YFSETQ. The CDR3 DNA follows: TGCGCCAGCAGCTTGGCCTCAGGTGACGGCGGGGGCTACACCTTC. Translation: CASSLASGDGGGYTF.

The chain carries TRBV10-2 and TRBJ2-7; 12 bases fit TRBD2. Germline CDR1 reads WSHSY; CDR2 reads SAAADI. The CDR3 consists of 15 residues. After removal of 8 bases from V and 4 bases from J, the junction contained 9 bases not matched to a gene. The CDR3 coding sequence is TGCGCCAGCGGTCCTGGACTAGCGGGGCTATACGAGCAGTACTTC. Its protein is CASGPGLAGLYEQYF.

As to this clone: The sample has other DNA sequences that encode this CDR3 too. V and J are TRBV25-1 and TRBJ2-3, with D perhaps matching TRBD1 (5 bases). V dropped 5 bases and J dropped 2 bases, with 14 bases sitting between them. Germline V gene data show CDR1 as MGHDK and CDR2 as SYGVNS. CDR3 length: 15 amino acids. CDR3 DNA: TGTGCCAGCAGTCTCCAGGGAAGTTACACAGATACGCAGTATTTT. This gives the protein CASSLQGSYTDTQYF.

CDR3 in amino acids: CASSFDRMSGNTIYF. The DNA for the CDR3 is TGTGCCAGCAGCTTTGACAGGATGTCTGGAAACACCATATATTTT. The genes are TRBV13 and TRBJ1-3; a possible D gene is TRBD1 (6 bases). Germline V gene data show CDR1 as PRHDT and CDR2 as FYEKMQ (reference sequence). The CDR3 length is 15 residues. The V end was cut by 3 bases, the J end by 1 base, with 10 bases between.

This clone was detected only once. At one of its ends the junction is not consistent with the germline gene, which may arise from a read error. The rearrangement uses TRBV7-7 and TRBJ2-2; possible D gene TRBD1, 6 bases. In germline, CDR1 is SSHAT, CDR2 FNYEAQ (reference sequence). This CDR3 has 16 amino acids. In DNA, the CDR3 is TGTGCTAGCAGCTTAGATGCAGGGGCGAACACCGGGGAGCTGTTTTTT. This translates into CASSLDAGANTGELFF.

The chain employs TRBV19 and TRBJ2-7, with D tentatively TRBD1 (7 bases). The germline V and J ends were trimmed by 2 bases and 0 bases, with 17 bases remaining between them. CDR3 length: 17 residues. Germline values: CDR1 LNHDA, CDR2 SQIVND (reference sequence). This CDR3 is CASSILGAGGISYEQYF. CDR3 bases: TGTGCCAGTAGTATACTCGGGGCAGGGGGGATCTCCTACGAGCAGTACTTC.

This chain connects TRBV2 to TRBJ2-2; 14 nucleotides align to TRBD2. Germline V CDR1 and CDR2: SNHLY, FYNNEI. V was clipped by 6 bases and J by 5 bases; unmatched bases: 5. The CDR3 is 16 residues long. The CDR3 sequence is CASRRLAGGGTGELFF. Written as DNA, the CDR3 is TGTGCCAGCAGGCGACTAGCGGGAGGGGGAACCGGGGAGCTGTTTTTT.

This clone has only a few counts. CDR3 DNA: TGTGCCAGCAGCAAACAAGGCAGGGTTGTGTCCTACAATGAGCAGTTCTTC. Protein product: CASSKQGRVVSYNEQFF. The chain couples TRBV21-1 to TRBJ2-1; the table assigns TRBD1, which was not confirmed against the DNA. TRBV21-1 is designated a pseudogene. CDR3 length: 17 residues.

This sequence joins TRBV28 and TRBJ1-2; TRBD1 agrees at 12 bases. V shed 2 bases and J 14 bases; nucleotides not matched to a gene: 12. The CDR3 spans 15 residues. Germline V lookup: CDR1 MDHEN, CDR2 SYDVKM. CDR3 sequence reads: CASSLQGTGGQDGTF. CDR3 DNA sequence: TGTGCCAGCAGTTTACAAGGGACAGGGGGCCAAGACGGGACCTTC.

The chain carries TRBV15 and TRBJ1-1; TRBD1 is a possible D gene (5 bases). The CDR3 is made up of 15 amino acids. V shed 3 bases and J shed 3 bases, with 14 bases lying between them. Germline lookup yields CDR1 LNHNV and CDR2 YYDKDF (reference sequence). For the CDR3, the DNA is TGTGCCACCAGCAGGGACCAGGGCTCCTACACTGAAGCTTTCTTT. Its translation is CATSRDQGSYTEAFF.

This clone was counted a few times. This rearrangement joins TRBV9 to TRBJ2-2; D may be TRBD2 (5 bases). Germline V gives CDR1 SGDLS, CDR2 YYNGEE. The CDR3 runs 15 residues. Between the trimmed V and J ends, which lost 2 bases and 0 bases, there was a span of 8 bases. The CDR3: CASSVGNANTGELFF. The CDR3 DNA sequence: TGTGCCAGCAGCGTCGGGAACGCGAACACCGGGGAGCTGTTTTTT.